This T cell receptor (beta chain) was profiled in a study of technical replicates of blood from a few donors. Only in-frame clones appear in the TCRdb table, and some are missing; sequencing was by immunoSEQ multiplex PCR. The sample consists of tens of thousands of clones, 95% to 98% of them appearing once. This clone has only one observation. Germline V lookup: CDR1 SGHDT, CDR2 YYEEEE. The CDR3 length is 13 residues. Unmatched junction bases numbered 1, after V lost 4 bases and J lost 5 bases. The sequence derives from a human donor in good health. The chain links TRBV5-6 to TRBJ1-5; 9 positions match TRBD1. The sample consisted of T cells isolated from PBMCs. CDR3 DNA sequence: TGTGCCAGCAGCCGGGACAGGGATCAGCCCCAGCATTTT. Translated, it gives CASSRDRDQPQHF.